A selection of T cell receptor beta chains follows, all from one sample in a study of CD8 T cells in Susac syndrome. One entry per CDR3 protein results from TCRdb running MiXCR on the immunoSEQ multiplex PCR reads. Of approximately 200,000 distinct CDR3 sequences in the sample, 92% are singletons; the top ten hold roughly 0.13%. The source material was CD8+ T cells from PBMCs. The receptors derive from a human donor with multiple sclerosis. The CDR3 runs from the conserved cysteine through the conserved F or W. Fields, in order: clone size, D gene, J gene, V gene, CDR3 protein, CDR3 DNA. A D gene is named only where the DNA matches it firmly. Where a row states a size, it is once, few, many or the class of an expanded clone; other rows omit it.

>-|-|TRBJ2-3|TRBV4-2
CASSQDSQDTQYF
TGTGCCAGCAGCCAAGACAGCCAGGATACGCAGTATTTT
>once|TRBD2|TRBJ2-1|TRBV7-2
CASSAPTSITYNEQFF
TGTGCCAGCAGCGCCCCGACTAGCATCACCTACAATGAGCAGTTCTTC
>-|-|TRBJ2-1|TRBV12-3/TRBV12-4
CASRSRGFYNEQFF
TGTGCCAGCAGATCGCGGGGATTCTACAATGAGCAGTTCTTC
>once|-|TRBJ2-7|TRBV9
CASSEEQGYEQYF
TGTGCCAGCAGCGAGGAACAGGGCTACGAGCAGTACTTC
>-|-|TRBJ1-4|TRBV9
CASSPGDEKLFF
TGTGCCAGCAGCCCTGGGGATGAAAAACTGTTTTTT
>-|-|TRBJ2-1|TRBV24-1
CATPAIRGSGNEQFF
TGTGCCACCCCAGCAATCCGGGGGAGTGGCAATGAGCAGTTCTTC
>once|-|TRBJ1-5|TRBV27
CASSSDPEEQPQHF
TGTGCCAGCAGCTCAGATCCCGAGGAGCAGCCCCAGCATTTT
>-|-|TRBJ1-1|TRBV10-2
CASRAGGQNTEAFF
TGCGCCAGCAGGGCCGGGGGTCAGAACACTGAAGCTTTCTTT
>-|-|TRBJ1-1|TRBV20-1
CSAKGVSEAFF
TGCAGTGCCAAGGGGGTTTCTGAAGCTTTCTTT
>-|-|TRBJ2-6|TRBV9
CASSNRRASGANALTF
TGTGCCAGCAGCAATCGACGGGCCTCTGGGGCCAACGCCCTGACTTTC
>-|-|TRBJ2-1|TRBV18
CASSLPGVGYNEQFF
TGTGCCAGCTCACTACCGGGAGTAGGGTACAATGAGCAGTTCTTC
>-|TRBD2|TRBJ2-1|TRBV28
CASLSGRSYNEQFF
TGTGCCAGCCTAAGCGGGAGGTCCTACAATGAGCAGTTCTTC
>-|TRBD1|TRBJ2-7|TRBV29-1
CSAVPTGQGGNEQYF
TGCAGCGCTGTCCCTACGGGACAGGGGGGGAACGAGCAGTACTTC
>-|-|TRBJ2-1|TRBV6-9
CASSYEAGRSYNEQFF
TGTGCCAGCAGTTATGAGGCGGGAAGGTCCTACAATGAGCAGTTCTTC
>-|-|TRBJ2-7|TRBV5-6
CASSLTVGEQYF
TGTGCCAGCAGCTTGACAGTCGGCGAGCAGTACTTC
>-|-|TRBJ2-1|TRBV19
CASTLGAGLYNEQFF
TGTGCCAGTACCCTGGGGGCGGGACTTTACAATGAGCAGTTCTTC
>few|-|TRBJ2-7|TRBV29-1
CSVDHWQGSTYEQYF
TGCAGCGTCGACCATTGGCAGGGGTCGACCTACGAGCAGTACTTC
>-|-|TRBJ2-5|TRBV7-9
CASSSTDSTGQGTQYF
TGTGCCAGCAGCTCTACTGACTCGACTGGTCAGGGGACCCAGTACTTC
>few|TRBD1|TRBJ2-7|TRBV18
CASSLGQGNEQYF
TGTGCCAGCTCACTAGGACAGGGAAACGAGCAGTACTTC
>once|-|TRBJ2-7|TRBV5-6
CASSLIRAGEQYF
TGTGCCAGCAGTCTGATCAGGGCGGGCGAGCAGTACTTC
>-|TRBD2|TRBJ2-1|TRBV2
CASSDETSGRVEDNEQFF
TGTGCCAGCAGTGACGAGACTAGCGGGAGAGTAGAGGACAATGAGCAGTTCTTC
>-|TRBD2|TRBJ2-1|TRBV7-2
CASSLESSGSLDEQFF
TGTGCCAGCAGCTTAGAGTCTAGCGGGAGTCTCGATGAGCAGTTCTTC
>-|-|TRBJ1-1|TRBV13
CASSLGLLGMNTEAFF
TGTGCCAGCAGCTTAGGTTTACTGGGCATGAACACTGAAGCTTTCTTT
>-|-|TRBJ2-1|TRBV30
CAWSVLVENEQFF
TGTGCCTGGAGTGTATTGGTTGAGAATGAGCAGTTCTTC
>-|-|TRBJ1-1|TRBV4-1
CASSGWEGGTEAFF
TGCGCCAGCAGCGGGTGGGAGGGAGGCACTGAAGCTTTCTTT
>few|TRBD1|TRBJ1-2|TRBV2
CASRPGQGDGYTF
TGTGCCAGCCGACCGGGACAGGGGGATGGCTACACCTTC
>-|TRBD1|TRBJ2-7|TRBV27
CASTTLTGPKEQYF
TGTGCCAGCACCACCTTGACAGGGCCGAAGGAGCAGTACTTC
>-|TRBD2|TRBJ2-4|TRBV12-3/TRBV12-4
CASSPRTAGGPWNIQYF
TGTGCCAGCAGTCCCCGAACAGCGGGGGGGCCGTGGAACATTCAGTACTTC
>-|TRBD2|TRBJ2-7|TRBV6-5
CASRSGSYEQYF
TGTGCCAGCAGAAGCGGGAGCTACGAGCAGTACTTC
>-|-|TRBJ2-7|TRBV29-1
CSVVGRVDYEQYF
TGCAGCGTTGTTGGCAGGGTGGATTACGAGCAGTACTTC
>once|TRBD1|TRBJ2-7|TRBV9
CASSGTGSDPYEQYF
TGTGCCAGCAGTGGGACAGGTTCGGATCCCTACGAGCAGTACTTC
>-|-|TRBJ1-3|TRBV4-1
CASSPTALGSGNTIYF
TGCGCCAGCAGCCCGACAGCCCTAGGATCTGGAAACACCATATATTTT
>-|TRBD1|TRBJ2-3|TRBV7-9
CASSTWTGGPLRTDTQYF
TGTGCCAGCAGCACCTGGACAGGGGGCCCCCTGCGCACAGATACGCAGTATTTT
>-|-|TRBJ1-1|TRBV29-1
CSVEDLGKGGYTEAFF
TGCAGCGTTGAAGATCTCGGCAAAGGGGGTTACACTGAAGCTTTCTTT
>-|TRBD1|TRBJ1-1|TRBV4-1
CASSQAAGGVLNTEAFF
TGCGCCAGCAGCCAAGCGGCAGGGGGTGTGCTGAACACTGAAGCTTTCTTT
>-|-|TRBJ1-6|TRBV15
CATSRAQTGSPLHF
TGTGCCACCAGCAGAGCCCAGACCGGGTCACCCCTCCACTTT